Below, 15 T cell receptor beta chains from the same sample are listed, as sequenced in a study of T-cell reconstitution after alpha-beta-depleted transplantation in children. Using unique molecular identifiers, the investigators prepared the TCRbeta library. TCRdb recomputed calls from the PCR reads with MiXCR, one row per CDR3 protein. The sample lists about a million distinct CDR3 sequences; under 30% were seen once. Sequences were derived from PBMCs, mostly from graft donor cells, sampled 360 days after TCRalphabeta/CD19-depleted stem cell transplant. All receptors derive from a boy under two years old who had a stem cell transplant for SCID, so the T cells may come from the graft donor.

This clonotype has more than one count but fewer than ten. The chain carries TRBV29-1 and TRBJ2-1, with unresolved D. CDR1 is SQVTM, CDR2 ANQGSEA, per germline. The length of the CDR3 is 14 residues. V lost 7 bases to trimming and J lost 0 bases, with 13 bases between them. CDR3 sequence reads: CSGVSPSSYNEQFF. In nucleotides, the CDR3 is TGCAGCGGAGTCAGTCCGAGCTCCTACAATGAGCAGTTCTTC.

This clonotype has just a few counts. The genes are TRBV11-3 and TRBJ2-1; 9 bases align to TRBD1. CDR1 SGHNT and CDR2 YENEEA come from the germline V gene. The CDR3 is 17 amino acids. J gave up 5 bases and V 5 bases, and 13 bases lay outside the gene matches. In DNA, the CDR3 is TGTGCCAGCAGCCTAGTCCCCGGGACAGGGACCCACAATGAGCAGTTCTTC. Translating gives CASSLVPGTGTHNEQFF.

The chain combines TRBV20-1 with TRBJ2-7; D remains unclear. Germline values: CDR1 DFQATT, CDR2 SNEGSKA (reference sequence). With 3 bases removed from V and 5 bases from J, the gap between germline ends came to 11 bases. The CDR3 extends over 12 amino acids. The CDR3 sequence: CSASAVNDEQYF. In DNA, the CDR3 is TGCAGTGCTAGTGCGGTGAACGACGAGCAGTACTTC.

This chain joins TRBV5-1 and TRBJ2-2; D possibly corresponds to TRBD1 (6 bases). Germline V gene lookup returns CDR1 SGHRS and CDR2 YFSETQ. V lost 3 bases, J lost 1 base, and 10 bases lay in between. The CDR3 loop spans 15 amino acids. The CDR3 region is CASSWTTGNTGELFF. CDR3 sequence (DNA): TGCGCCAGCAGCTGGACGACAGGGAACACCGGGGAGCTGTTTTTT.

The gene calls are TRBV20-1 and TRBJ2-1; D uncertain. CDR1 DFQATT and CDR2 SNEGSKA come from the germline V gene (reference sequence). Trimming cost V 4 bases and J 5 bases, with 18 bases left between them. This CDR3 has 15 residues. The chain's CDR3 is CSAIGGSYINNEQFF. CDR3 DNA sequence: TGCAGTGCTATTGGTGGGTCCTATATTAACAATGAGCAGTTCTTC.

V gene TRBV5-5 combines with J gene TRBJ2-1; unclear D gene. V gave up 0 bases and J gave up 10 bases, with 8 bases separating them. Germline CDR1 is SGHKS and CDR2 is YYEKEE (reference sequence). CDR3 length: 12 amino acids. The CDR3 loop is CASSLGIWEQFF. The CDR3 nucleotides are TGTGCCAGCAGCTTGGGGATCTGGGAGCAGTTCTTC.

This clonotype appeared a few times. The chain combines TRBV5-1 with TRBJ1-1; D is unclear. CDR1 and CDR2 (germline): SGHRS, YFSETQ. The CDR3 covers 13 residues. Deletions cut 4 bases from V and 6 bases from J, with 13 bases between. The chain's CDR3 is CASSPFTVAEAFF. In DNA, the CDR3 is TGCGCCAGCAGCCCTTTTACAGTCGCTGAAGCTTTCTTT. Filled out from reference TRBV5-1 and TRBJ1-1, the complete variable domain reads KAGVTQTPRYLIKTRGQQVTLSCSPISGHRSVSWYQQTPGQGLQFLFEYFSETQRNKGNFPGRFSGRQFSNSRSEMNVSTLELGDSALYLCASSPFTVAEAFFGQGTRLTVV.

There are many counts of this clonotype. The chain employs TRBV12-3 or TRBV12-4 and TRBJ2-5; 7 bases agree with TRBD1. The CDR3 sequence is 14 residues long. The J segment lost 4 bases and the V segment lost 6 bases, leaving 8 bases of the junction unmatched. CDR3 loop: CASSSWTGGETQYF. CDR3 DNA: TGTGCCAGCAGCTCCTGGACAGGAGGAGAGACCCAGTACTTC.

This clonotype showed up many times. The chain links TRBV5-1 to TRBJ2-1; TRBD2 aligns across 7 bases. This CDR3 is built from 18 residues. Trimming at V came to 0 bases and at J to 3 bases, leaving 12 bases not matched to a gene. Germline assignment: CDR1 SGHRS and CDR2 YFSETQ. CDR3: CASSLDGGGLPYYNEQFF. The CDR3 DNA is TGCGCCAGCAGCTTGGACGGCGGGGGACTCCCCTACTACAATGAGCAGTTCTTC. The whole variable domain, remainder taken from reference TRBV5-1 and TRBJ2-1, is KAGVTQTPRYLIKTRGQQVTLSCSPISGHRSVSWYQQTPGQGLQFLFEYFSETQRNKGNFPGRFSGRQFSNSRSEMNVSTLELGDSALYLCASSLDGGGLPYYNEQFFGPGTRLTVL.

This clonotype was found many times. The chain carries TRBV9 and TRBJ2-7, with 9 nucleotides matching TRBD2. Losses at the gene ends were 0 bases for V and 0 bases for J; bases not matched to a gene: 4. CDR3 size: 16 residues. Per the germline V gene, CDR1 is SGDLS and CDR2 is YYNGEE. CDR3 sequence (DNA): TGTGCCAGCAGCGTAGCCGCGGGGGGGCCCTCCTACGAGCAGTACTTC. Amino acids: CASSVAAGGPSYEQYF.

As for this clonotype: A read error may account for a junction end that differs from germline. The chain couples TRBV2 to TRBJ2-3, with 8 bases matching TRBD2. The CDR3 consists of 17 residues. Germline lookup yields CDR1 SNHLY and CDR2 FYNNEI. The CDR3, as DNA: TGTGCCAGCAATGAAATGGGCAGCGGGGGAAGCACAGATACGCAGTATTTT. The encoded protein is CASNEMGSGGSTDTQYF. The full variable domain, rest sourced from reference TRBV2 and TRBJ2-3, is EPEVTQTPSHQVTQMGQEVILRCVPISNHLYFYWYRQILGQKVEFLVSFYNNEISEKSEIFDDQFSVERPDGSNFTLKIRSTKLEDSAMYFCASNEMGSGGSTDTQYFGPGTRLTVL.

The rearrangement uses TRBV6-1 and TRBJ2-5; 10 bases are shared with TRBD2. CDR1 and CDR2 from the germline V gene are MNHNS and SASEGT. V shed 6 bases and J 9 bases; nucleotides not matched to a gene: 25. The CDR3 is made up of 19 amino acids. CDR3 region: CASSPPEVIAGGRALAQYF. Here the CDR3 DNA reads TGTGCCAGCAGCCCCCCCGAGGTGATAGCGGGGGGCCGTGCTTTGGCCCAGTACTTC.

The chain has TRBV18 and TRBJ2-3, with 11 bases matching TRBD2. The CDR3 extends over 16 amino acids. Per the germline V gene, CDR1 is KGHSH and CDR2 is LQKENI. With V trimmed by 2 bases and J by 4 bases, 5 bases remained unmatched. The CDR3 protein is CASSPSSGGAPDTQYF. As DNA, the CDR3 is TGTGCCAGCTCACCAAGTAGCGGGGGGGCCCCAGATACGCAGTATTTT. The whole variable domain, filled in from reference TRBV18 and TRBJ2-3, reads NAGVMQNPRHLVRRRGQEARLRCSPMKGHSHVYWYRQLPEEGLKFMVYLQKENIIDESGMPKERFSAEFPKEGPSILRIQQVVRGDSAAYFCASSPSSGGAPDTQYFGPGTRLTVL.

This clonotype was detected ten times or more. The J gene is TRBJ2-7, the V gene TRBV4-3; D unclear. Per germline, CDR1 LGHNA and CDR2 YSLEER. The CDR3 contains 16 residues. The ends were cut back, 1 base at V and 0 bases at J, with 13 bases in the middle. CDR3 sequence (DNA): TGCGCCAGCAGCCAAGTTATATCAGGTAGCTCCTACGAGCAGTACTTC. Translating gives CASSQVISGSSYEQYF.

This clonotype was observed a handful of times. The chain is built from TRBV5-6 and TRBJ2-1; TRBD1 matches at 9 bases. The length of the CDR3 is 16 residues. With V trimmed by 4 bases and J by 8 bases, 13 bases remained unmatched. Germline CDR1 SGHDT, CDR2 YYEEEE. CDR3 DNA sequence: TGTGCCAGCAGCCGCATCTTGGGACAGGGAGGGGATGAGCAGTTCTTC. Its protein is CASSRILGQGGDEQFF.